This record concerns one T cell receptor beta chain sequence. Profiled with immunoSEQ multiplex PCR; TCRdb holds only in-frame clones, not every one. The sample contains more than 95,000 clones, about 89% of which appear only once. V dropped 4 bases and J dropped 8 bases, with 11 bases sitting between them. This CDR3 is 12 amino acids long. Germline loops: CDR1 SQVTM, CDR2 ANQGSEA. This sample was taken from a study of T cell responses to AZD1222 COVID-19 vaccine. Material: peripheral blood, obtained on day 0 of AZD1222 vaccination. The TCR sequence derives from an adult in good health. The chain is built from TRBV29-1 and TRBJ2-2; a possible D gene is TRBD1 (5 bases). The CDR3 sequence is CSVVMGQGELFF. DNA for the CDR3: TGCAGCGTTGTAATGGGGCAGGGGGAGCTGTTTTTT.